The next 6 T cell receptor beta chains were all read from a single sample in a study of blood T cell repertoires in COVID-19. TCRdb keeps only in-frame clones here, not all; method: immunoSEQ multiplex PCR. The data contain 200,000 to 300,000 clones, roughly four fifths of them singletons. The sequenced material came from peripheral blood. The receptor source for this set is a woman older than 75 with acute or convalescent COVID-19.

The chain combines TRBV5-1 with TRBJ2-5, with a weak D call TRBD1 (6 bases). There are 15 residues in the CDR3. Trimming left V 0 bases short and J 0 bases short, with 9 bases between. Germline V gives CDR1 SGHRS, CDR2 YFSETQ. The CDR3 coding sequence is TGCGCCAGCAGCTTGGCACAGGGCTACCAAGAGACCCAGTACTTC. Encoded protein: CASSLAQGYQETQYF.

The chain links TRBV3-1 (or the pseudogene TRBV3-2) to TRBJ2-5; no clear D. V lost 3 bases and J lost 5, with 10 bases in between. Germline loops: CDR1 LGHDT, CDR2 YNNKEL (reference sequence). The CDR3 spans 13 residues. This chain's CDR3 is CASSHLSAETQYF. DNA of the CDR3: TGTGCCAGCAGCCACCTTTCAGCGGAGACCCAGTACTTC.

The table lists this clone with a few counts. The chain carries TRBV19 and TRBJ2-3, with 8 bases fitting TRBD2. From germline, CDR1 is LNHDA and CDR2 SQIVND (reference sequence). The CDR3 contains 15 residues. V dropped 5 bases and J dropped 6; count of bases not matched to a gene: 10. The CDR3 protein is CASSRAGTRSDTQYF. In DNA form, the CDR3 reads TGTGCCAGTAGTCGTGCCGGGACTAGGTCCGATACGCAGTATTTT.

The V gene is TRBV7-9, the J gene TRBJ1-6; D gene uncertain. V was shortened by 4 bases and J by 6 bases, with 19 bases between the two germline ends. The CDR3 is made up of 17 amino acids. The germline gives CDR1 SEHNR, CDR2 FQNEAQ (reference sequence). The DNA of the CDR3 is TGTGCCAGCAGCTCCCAAACCGGGTCCCAAATTAATTCACCCCTCCACTTT. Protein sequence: CASSSQTGSQINSPLHF.

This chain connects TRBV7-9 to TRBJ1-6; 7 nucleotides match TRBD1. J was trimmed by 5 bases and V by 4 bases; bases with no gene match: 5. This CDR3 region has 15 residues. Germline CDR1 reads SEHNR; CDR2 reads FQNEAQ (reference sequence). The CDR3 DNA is TGTGCCAGCAGCTGGGACAGAGTTGATAATTCACCCCTCCACTTT. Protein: CASSWDRVDNSPLHF.

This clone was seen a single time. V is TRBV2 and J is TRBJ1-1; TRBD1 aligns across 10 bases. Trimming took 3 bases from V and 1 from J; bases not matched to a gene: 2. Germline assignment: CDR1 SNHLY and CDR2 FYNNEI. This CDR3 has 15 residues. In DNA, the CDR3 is TGTGCCAGCAGTGAGACAGGGGGCAGGAACACTGAAGCTTTCTTT. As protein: CASSETGGRNTEAFF.